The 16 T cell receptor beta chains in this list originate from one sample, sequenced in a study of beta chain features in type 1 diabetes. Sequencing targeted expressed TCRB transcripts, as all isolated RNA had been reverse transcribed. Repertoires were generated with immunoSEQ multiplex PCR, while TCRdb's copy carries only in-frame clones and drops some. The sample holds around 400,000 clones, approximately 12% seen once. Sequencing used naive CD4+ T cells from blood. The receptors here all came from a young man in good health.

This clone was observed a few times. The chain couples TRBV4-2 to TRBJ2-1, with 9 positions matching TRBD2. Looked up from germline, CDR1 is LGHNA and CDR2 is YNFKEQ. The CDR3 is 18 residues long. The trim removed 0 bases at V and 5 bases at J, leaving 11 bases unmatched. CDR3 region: CASSQDLPEAGGNNEQFF. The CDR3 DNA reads TGTGCCAGCAGCCAAGATCTACCCGAGGCGGGAGGGAACAATGAGCAGTTCTTC.

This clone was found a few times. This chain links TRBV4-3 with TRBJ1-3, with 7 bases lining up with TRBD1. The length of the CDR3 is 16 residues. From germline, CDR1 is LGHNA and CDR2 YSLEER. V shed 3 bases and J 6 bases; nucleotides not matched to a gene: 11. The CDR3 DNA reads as TGCGCCAGCAGCCATTACGGGACAGACCTCGCAAACACCATATATTTT. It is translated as CASSHYGTDLANTIYF.

CDR3 amino acids: CASSQYSTGELFF. The CDR3 DNA sequence: TGCGCCAGCAGCCAGTACAGTACGGGGGAGCTGTTTTTT. The chain carries TRBV4-1 and TRBJ2-2; D is unclear. With 3 bases removed from V and 8 bases from J, the gap between germline ends came to 10 bases. The length of the CDR3 is 13 residues. Germline-derived CDR1 and CDR2 are MGHRA and YSYEKL.

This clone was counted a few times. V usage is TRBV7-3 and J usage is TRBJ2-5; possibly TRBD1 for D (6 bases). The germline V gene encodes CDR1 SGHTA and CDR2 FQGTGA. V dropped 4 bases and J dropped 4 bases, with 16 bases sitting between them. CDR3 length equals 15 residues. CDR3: CASSSASGAGETQYF. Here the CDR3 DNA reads TGTGCCAGCAGCTCTGCCTCAGGGGCTGGAGAGACCCAGTACTTC.

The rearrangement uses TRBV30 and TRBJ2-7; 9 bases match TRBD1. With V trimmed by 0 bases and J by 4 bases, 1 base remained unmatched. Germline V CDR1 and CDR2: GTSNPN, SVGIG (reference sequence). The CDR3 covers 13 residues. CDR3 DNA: TGTGCCTGGAGTGTAGACAGGGGGTACGAGCAGTACTTC. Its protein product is CAWSVDRGYEQYF.

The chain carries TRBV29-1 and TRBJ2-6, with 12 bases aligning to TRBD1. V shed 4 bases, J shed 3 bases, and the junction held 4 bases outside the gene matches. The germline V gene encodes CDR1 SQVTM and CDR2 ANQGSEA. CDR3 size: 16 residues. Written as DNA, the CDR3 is TGCAGCGTTGCTGGGACAGGGGGCGGTGGGGCCAACGTCCTGACTTTC. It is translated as CSVAGTGGGGANVLTF.

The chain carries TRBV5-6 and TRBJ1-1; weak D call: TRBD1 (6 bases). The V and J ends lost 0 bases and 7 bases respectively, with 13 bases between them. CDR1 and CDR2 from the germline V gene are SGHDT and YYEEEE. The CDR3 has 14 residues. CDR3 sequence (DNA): TGTGCCAGCAGCTTGGGACAGGTCGGCAGTGAAGCTTTCTTT. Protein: CASSLGQVGSEAFF. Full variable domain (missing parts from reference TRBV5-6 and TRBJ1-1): DAGVTQSPTHLIKTRGQQVTLRCSPKSGHDTVSWYQQALGQGPQFIFQYYEEEERQRGNFPDRFSGHQFPNYSSELNVNALLLGDSALYLCASSLGQVGSEAFFGQGTRLTVV.

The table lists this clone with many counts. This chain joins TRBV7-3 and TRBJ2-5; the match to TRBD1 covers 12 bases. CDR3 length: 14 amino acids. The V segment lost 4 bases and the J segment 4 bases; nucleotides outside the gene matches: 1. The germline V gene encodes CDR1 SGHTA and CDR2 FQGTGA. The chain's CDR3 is CASSSGQGAETQYF. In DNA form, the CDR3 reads TGTGCCAGCAGCTCGGGACAGGGGGCAGAGACCCAGTACTTC. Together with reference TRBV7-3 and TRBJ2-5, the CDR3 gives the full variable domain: GAGVSQTPSNKVTEKGKYVELRCDPISGHTALYWYRQSLGQGPEFLIYFQGTGAADDSGLPNDRFFAVRPEGSVSTLKIQRTERGDSAVYLCASSSGQGAETQYFGPGTRLLVL.

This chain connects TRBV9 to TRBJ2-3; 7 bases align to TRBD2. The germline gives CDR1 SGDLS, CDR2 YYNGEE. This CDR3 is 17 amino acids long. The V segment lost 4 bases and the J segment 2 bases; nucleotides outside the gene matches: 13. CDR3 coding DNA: TGTGCCAGCAGCCCAAGTCGGGCTAGCGGAAACACAGATACGCAGTATTTT. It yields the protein CASSPSRASGNTDTQYF.

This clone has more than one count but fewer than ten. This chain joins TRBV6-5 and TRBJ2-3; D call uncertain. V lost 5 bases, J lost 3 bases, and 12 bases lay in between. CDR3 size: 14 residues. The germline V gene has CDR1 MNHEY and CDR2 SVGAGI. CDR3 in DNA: TGTGCCAGCAGTACCGGAGTTGGGACAGATACGCAGTATTTT. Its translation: CASSTGVGTDTQYF.

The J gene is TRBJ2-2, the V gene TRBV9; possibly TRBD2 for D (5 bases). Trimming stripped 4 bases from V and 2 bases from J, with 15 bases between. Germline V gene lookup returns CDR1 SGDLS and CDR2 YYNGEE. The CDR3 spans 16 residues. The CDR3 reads CASSLFAGKNTGELFF. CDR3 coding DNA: TGTGCCAGCAGCCTCTTCGCGGGCAAAAACACCGGGGAGCTGTTTTTT.

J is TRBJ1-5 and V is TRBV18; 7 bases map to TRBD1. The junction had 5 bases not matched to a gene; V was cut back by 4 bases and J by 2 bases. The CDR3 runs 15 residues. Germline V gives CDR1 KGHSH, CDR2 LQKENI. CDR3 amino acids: CASSRQGVGNQPQHF. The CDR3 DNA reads TGTGCCAGCTCACGACAGGGTGTGGGCAATCAGCCCCAGCATTTT.

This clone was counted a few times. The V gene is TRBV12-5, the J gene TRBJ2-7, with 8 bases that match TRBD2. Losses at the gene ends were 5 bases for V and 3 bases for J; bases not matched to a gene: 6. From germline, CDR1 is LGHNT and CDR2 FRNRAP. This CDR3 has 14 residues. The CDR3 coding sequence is TGTGCTAGTGGTCCCGGGAGGGGGAGCTACGAGCAGTACTTC. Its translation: CASGPGRGSYEQYF.

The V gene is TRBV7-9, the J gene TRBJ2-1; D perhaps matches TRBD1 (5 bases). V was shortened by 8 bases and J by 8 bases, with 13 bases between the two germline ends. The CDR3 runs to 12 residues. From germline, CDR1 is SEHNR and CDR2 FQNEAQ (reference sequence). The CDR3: CASRARVDEQFF. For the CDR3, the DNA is TGTGCCAGCCGTGCCAGGGTCGATGAGCAGTTCTTC. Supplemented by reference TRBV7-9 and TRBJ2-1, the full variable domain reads DTGVSQNPRHKITKRGQNVTFRCDPISEHNRLYWYRQTLGQGPEFLTYFQNEAQLEKSRLLSDRFSAERPKGSFSTLEIQRTEQGDSAMYLCASRARVDEQFFGPGTRLTVL.

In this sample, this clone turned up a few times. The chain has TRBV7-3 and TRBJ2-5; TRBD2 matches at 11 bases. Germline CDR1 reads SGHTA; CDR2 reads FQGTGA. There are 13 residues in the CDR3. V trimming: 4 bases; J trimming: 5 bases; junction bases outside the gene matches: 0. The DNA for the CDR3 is TGTGCCAGCAGCTGGACTAGCGGGGAGACCCAGTACTTC. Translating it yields CASSWTSGETQYF.

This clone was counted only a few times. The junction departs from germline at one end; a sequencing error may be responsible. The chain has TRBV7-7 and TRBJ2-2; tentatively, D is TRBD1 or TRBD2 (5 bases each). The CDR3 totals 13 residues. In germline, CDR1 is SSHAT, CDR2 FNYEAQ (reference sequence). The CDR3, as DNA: TGTGCTAGCAGCTTAGAGGGGACCGGGGAGCTGTTTTTT. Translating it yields CASSLEGTGELFF.